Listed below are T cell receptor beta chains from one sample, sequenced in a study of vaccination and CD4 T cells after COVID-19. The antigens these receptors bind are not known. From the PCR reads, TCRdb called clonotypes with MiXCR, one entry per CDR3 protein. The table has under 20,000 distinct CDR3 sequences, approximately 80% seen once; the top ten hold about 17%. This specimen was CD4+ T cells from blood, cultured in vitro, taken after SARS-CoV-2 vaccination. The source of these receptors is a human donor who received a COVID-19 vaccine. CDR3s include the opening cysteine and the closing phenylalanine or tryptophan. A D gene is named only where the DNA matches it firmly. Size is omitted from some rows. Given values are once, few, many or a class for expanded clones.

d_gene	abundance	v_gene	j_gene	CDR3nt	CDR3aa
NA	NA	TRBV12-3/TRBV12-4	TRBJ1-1	TGTGCCAGCAGTTTAGTGGGGAAGAACACTGAAGCTTTCTTT	CASSLVGKNTEAFF
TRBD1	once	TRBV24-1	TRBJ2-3	TGTGCCACCAGTGATACAGGGGGCATCGACACAGATACGCAGTATTTT	CATSDTGGIDTDTQYF
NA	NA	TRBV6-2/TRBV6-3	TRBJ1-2	TGTGCCAGCAGTTACTCGGCGGGGAATGGCTACACCTTC	CASSYSAGNGYTF
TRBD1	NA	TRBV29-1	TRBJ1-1	TGCAGCGCCAGTGGGGGACAGTCTTTTCCTGAAGCTTTCTTT	CSASGGQSFPEAFF
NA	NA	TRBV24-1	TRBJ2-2	TGTGCCACCAGTCAAGACAGGCTAACCGGGGAGCTGTTTTTT	CATSQDRLTGELFF
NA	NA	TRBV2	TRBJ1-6	TGTGCCAGCAGTGAATTAGGGATCAAACACTTT	CASSELGIKHF
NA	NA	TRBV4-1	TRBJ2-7	TGCGCCAGCAGCCAAGAGGGACATCTATACGAGCAGTACTTC	CASSQEGHLYEQYF
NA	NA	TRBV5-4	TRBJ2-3	TGTGCCAGCAGCTTGGACAGTACCACAGATACGCAGTATTTT	CASSLDSTTDTQYF
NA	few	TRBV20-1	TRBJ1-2	TGCAGTGCCAGTGGACAGTTAAACTATGGCTACACCTTC	CSASGQLNYGYTF
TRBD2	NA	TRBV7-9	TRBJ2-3	TGTGCCAGCACCTTAGCGGGGTGGGGAGATACGCAGTATTTT	CASTLAGWGDTQYF
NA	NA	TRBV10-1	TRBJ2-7	TGCGCCAGCAGTCGACAAATACGGTACGAGCAGTACTTC	CASSRQIRYEQYF
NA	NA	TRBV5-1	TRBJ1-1	TGCGCCAGCAGCCCGCCGTCGGGGGATGAAGCTTTCTTT	CASSPPSGDEAFF
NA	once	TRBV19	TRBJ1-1	TGTGCCAGCGGACGTATGAACACTGAAGCTTTCTTT	CASGRMNTEAFF
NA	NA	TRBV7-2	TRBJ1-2	TGTGCCAGCAGCCCGGACCGAAACAACTATGGCTACACCTTC	CASSPDRNNYGYTF
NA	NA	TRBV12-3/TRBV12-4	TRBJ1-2	TGTGCCAGCAGTTCAACAGGGCCGAGGACTAACTATGGCTACACCTTC	CASSSTGPRTNYGYTF
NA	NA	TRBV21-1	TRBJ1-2	TGTGCCAGCAGCCAAGGGAGGCAGGGGGGGAACTATGGCTACACCTTC	CASSQGRQGGNYGYTF
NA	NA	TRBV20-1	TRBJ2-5	TGCAGTGCTAGCTCCGGCCTGGAATTGGGGACCCAGTACTTC	CSASSGLELGTQYF
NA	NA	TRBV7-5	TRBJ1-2	NA	CISVPPCGAGHYGYTF
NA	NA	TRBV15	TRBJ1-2	TGTGCCACCAGCAGAGATCCGGAAGACTATGGCTACACCTTC	CATSRDPEDYGYTF
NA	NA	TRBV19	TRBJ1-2	TGTGCCAGTAGCCCCAAGGTATGGGCCTACTATGGCTACACCTTC	CASSPKVWAYYGYTF
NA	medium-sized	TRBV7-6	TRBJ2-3	TGTGCCAGCAGCTTAGTAGGCTCAGATACGCAGTATTTT	CASSLVGSDTQYF
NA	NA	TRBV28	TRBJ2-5	TGTGCCAGCCGAGAATCCACAGGGAAAGAGACCCAGTACTTC	CASRESTGKETQYF
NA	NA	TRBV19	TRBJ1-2	TGTGCCAGTAGTACTGTCACAGTTAACTATGGCTACACCTTC	CASSTVTVNYGYTF
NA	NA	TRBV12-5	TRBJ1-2	TGTGCTAGTGGCCCTTCGGGGAGGGACGGCTACACCTTC	CASGPSGRDGYTF
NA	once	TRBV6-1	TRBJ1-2	TGTGCCAGCAGTGAATCCCCCAATTCCTATGGCTACACCTTC	CASSESPNSYGYTF
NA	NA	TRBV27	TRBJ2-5	TGTGCCAGCAGTTTATCTGGGGAAGAGACCCAGTACTTC	CASSLSGEETQYF